This is a list of T cell receptor beta chains from one sample in a study of cytomegalovirus exposure and HLA in healthy donors. Sequencing used immunoSEQ multiplex PCR; TCRdb keeps in-frame clones, though not all of them. The data hold some 190,000 clones, with around four fifths observed a single time. The material sequenced was PBMCs. These receptors originate from a man between 18 and 29 years old in good health and CMV-seronegative. CDR3s include the opening cysteine and the closing phenylalanine or tryptophan. The D gene is left open where the match is weak. Clone size appears in some rows only: once, few, many, or a class for an expanded clone.

j_gene | abundance | d_gene | v_gene | CDR3nt | CDR3aa
TRBJ2-1 | few | TRBD2 | TRBV19 | TGTGCCAGTAAGCGACTAGCGGGGGCCATAGAGCAGTTCTTC | CASKRLAGAIEQFF
TRBJ2-7 | . | . | TRBV7-8 | TGTGCCAGCAGCTTATGGCGGGACTCCTACGAGCAGTACTTC | CASSLWRDSYEQYF
TRBJ2-3 | . | . | TRBV5-1 | TGCGCCAGCAGCTCGCTGACAGGTTCTAGCACAGATACGCAGTATTTT | CASSSLTGSSTDTQYF
TRBJ2-3 | . | . | TRBV6-1 | TGTGCCAGCAGTGCCCTTGGAGCACCCAACACAGATACGCAGTATTTT | CASSALGAPNTDTQYF
TRBJ2-7 | . | TRBD1 | TRBV18 | TGTGCCAGCTCTCTAGACAGGGAAGGGCTCTACGAGCAGTACTTC | CASSLDREGLYEQYF
TRBJ1-2 | . | . | TRBV7-2 | TGTGCCAGCAGTCCCCTGACTTCGGGTGTAGGAGGCTACACCTTC | CASSPLTSGVGGYTF
TRBJ2-7 | . | . | TRBV2 | TGTGCCAGCAGTGACTCGTACAGGGCAGGGCAGTACTTC | CASSDSYRAGQYF
TRBJ2-7 | once | . | TRBV7-2 | TGTGCCAGCAGCTTAGACACCCACTCCTACGAGCAGTACTTC | CASSLDTHSYEQYF
TRBJ1-6 | once | . | TRBV30 | TGTGCCTGGAGCGGCTCCTATAATTCACCCCTCCACTTT | CAWSGSYNSPLHF
TRBJ2-7 | . | TRBD1 | TRBV6-1 | TGTGCCAGCAGATCGACGGGACAGGGTTACTACGAGCAGTACTTC | CASRSTGQGYYEQYF
TRBJ1-6 | . | . | TRBV6-1 | TGTGCCAGCGGGGGGATCGGGGTCTATAATTCACCCCTCCACTTT | CASGGIGVYNSPLHF
TRBJ2-7 | few | TRBD1 | TRBV7-9 | TGTGCCAGCAGCCTGGGGACAGGGGGTCTCTACGAGCAGTACTTC | CASSLGTGGLYEQYF
TRBJ1-2 | once | TRBD1 | TRBV5-6 | TGTGCCAGCAGCTTGGACAGGGGGCGTAGTGGCTACACCTTC | CASSLDRGRSGYTF
TRBJ1-1 | . | . | TRBV2 | TGTGCCAGCAGTGAAGAGGGAAGGGGTTCATTTGAAGCTTTCTTT | CASSEEGRGSFEAFF
TRBJ1-3 | . | . | TRBV19 | TGTGCCAGTAGTATAGCGGGGGGCTCTGGAAACACCATATATTTT | CASSIAGGSGNTIYF
TRBJ2-1 | . | . | TRBV6-5 | TGTGCCAGCAGTCTCGGGACACCCTACAATGAGCAGTTCTTC | CASSLGTPYNEQFF
TRBJ2-3 | . | . | TRBV5-6 | TGTGCCAGCAGCTCCATCGGGAGTAGGGCAGATACGCAGTATTTT | CASSSIGSRADTQYF
TRBJ1-3 | . | . | TRBV7-2 | TGTGCCAGCAGCTTAAACCCGGGCGACGGGGGATCCTCTGGAAACACCATATATTTT | CASSLNPGDGGSSGNTIYF
TRBJ2-1 | . | . | TRBV27 | TGTGCCAGCAGTCCCACGACAGGTTTTAGCTACAATGAGCAGTTCTTC | CASSPTTGFSYNEQFF
TRBJ1-2 | . | . | TRBV7-9 | TGTGCCAGCAGCCGTACAGAGAACTATGGCTACACCTTC | CASSRTENYGYTF
TRBJ1-1 | . | . | TRBV5-1 | TGCGCCAGCAGCTATCAGGGGACCCACACTGAAGCTTTCTTT | CASSYQGTHTEAFF
TRBJ1-2 | . | . | TRBV4-3 | TGCGCCAGCAGCCAAGATAGGCAGGAGGGGTGGGACTATGGCTACACCTTC | CASSQDRQEGWDYGYTF
TRBJ2-1 | . | . | TRBV7-2 | TGTGCCAGCAGCTTCTCTCGGGGGAGCTACAATGAGCAGTTCTTC | CASSFSRGSYNEQFF
TRBJ1-2 | . | TRBD1 | TRBV19 | TGTGCCAGTAGTATAACGGGACAGGGTGCCGGTGGCTACACCTTC | CASSITGQGAGGYTF